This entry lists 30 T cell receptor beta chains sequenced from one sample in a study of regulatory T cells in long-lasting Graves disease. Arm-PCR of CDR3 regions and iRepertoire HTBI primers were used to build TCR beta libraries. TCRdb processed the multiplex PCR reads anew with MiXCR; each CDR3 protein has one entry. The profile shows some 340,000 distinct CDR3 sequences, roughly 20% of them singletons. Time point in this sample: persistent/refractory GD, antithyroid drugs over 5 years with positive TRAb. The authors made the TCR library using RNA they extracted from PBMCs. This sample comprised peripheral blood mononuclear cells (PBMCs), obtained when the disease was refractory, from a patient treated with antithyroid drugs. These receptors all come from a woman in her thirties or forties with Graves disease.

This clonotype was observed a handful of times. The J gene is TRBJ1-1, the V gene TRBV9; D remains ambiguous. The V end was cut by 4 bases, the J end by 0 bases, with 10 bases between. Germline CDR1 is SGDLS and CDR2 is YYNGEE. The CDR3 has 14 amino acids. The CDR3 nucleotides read TGTGCCAGCAGCCCCGGAGAGATGAACACTGAAGCTTTCTTT. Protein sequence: CASSPGEMNTEAFF.

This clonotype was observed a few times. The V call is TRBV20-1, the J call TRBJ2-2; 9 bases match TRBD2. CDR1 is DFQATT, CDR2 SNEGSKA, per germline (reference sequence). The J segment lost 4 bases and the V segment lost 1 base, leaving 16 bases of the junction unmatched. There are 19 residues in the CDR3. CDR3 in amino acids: CSARGLAGTIIPFTGELFF. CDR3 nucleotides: TGCAGTGCTAGAGGGCTAGCGGGAACAATAATACCCTTCACCGGGGAGCTGTTTTTT.

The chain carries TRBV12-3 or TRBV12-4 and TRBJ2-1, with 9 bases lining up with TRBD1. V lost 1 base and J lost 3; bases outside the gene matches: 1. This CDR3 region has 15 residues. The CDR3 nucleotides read TGTGCCAGCAGTTTAGGGACAGGGGTCTACAATGAGCAGTTCTTC. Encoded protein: CASSLGTGVYNEQFF.

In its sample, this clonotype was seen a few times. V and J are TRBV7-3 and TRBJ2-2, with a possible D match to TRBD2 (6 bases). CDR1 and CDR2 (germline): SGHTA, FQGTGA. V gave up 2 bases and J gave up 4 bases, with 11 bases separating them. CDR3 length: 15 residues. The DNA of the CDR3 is TGTGCCAGCAGCTTATCCGGGACTGTCACCGGGGAGCTGTTTTTT. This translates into CASSLSGTVTGELFF.

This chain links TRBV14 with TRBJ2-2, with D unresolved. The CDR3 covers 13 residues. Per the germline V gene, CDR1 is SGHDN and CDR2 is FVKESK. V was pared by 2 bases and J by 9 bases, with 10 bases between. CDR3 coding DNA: TGTGCCAGCAGCCAACTTCATCCTAGGGAGCTGTTTTTT. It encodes CASSQLHPRELFF.

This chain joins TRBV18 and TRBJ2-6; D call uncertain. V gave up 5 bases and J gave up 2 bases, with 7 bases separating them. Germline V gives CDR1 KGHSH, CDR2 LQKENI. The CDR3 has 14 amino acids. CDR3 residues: CASSIGAGANVLTF. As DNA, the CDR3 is TGTGCCAGCTCAATTGGGGCTGGGGCCAACGTCCTGACTTTC.

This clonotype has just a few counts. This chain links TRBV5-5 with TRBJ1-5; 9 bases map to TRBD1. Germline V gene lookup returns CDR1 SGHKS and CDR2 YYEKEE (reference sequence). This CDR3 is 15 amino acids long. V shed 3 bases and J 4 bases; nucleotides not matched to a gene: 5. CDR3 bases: TGTGCCAGCAGCTCCGGGACAGGGCAAAATCAGCCCCAGCATTTT. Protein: CASSSGTGQNQPQHF.

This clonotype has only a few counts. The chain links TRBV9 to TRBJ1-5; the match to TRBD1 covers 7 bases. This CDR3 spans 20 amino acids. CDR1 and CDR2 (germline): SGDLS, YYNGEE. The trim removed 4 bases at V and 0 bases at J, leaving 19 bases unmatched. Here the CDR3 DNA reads TGTGCCAGCAGCCCCAAGCCAGACAGGGTCGGTTGGTATAGCAATCAGCCCCAGCATTTT. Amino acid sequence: CASSPKPDRVGWYSNQPQHF. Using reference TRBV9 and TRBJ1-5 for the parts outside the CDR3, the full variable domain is DSGVTQTPKHLITATGQRVTLRCSPRSGDLSVYWYQQSLDQGLQFLIQYYNGEERAKGNILERFSAQQFPDLHSELNLSSLELGDSALYFCASSPKPDRVGWYSNQPQHFGDGTRLSIL.

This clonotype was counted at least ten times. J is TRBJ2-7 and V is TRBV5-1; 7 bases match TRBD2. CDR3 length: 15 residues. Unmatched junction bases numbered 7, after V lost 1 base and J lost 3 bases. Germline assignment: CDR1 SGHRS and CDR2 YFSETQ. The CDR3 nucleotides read TGCGCCAGCAGCTTGATCCCTGGCGGGAGCTACGAGCAGTACTTC. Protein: CASSLIPGGSYEQYF.

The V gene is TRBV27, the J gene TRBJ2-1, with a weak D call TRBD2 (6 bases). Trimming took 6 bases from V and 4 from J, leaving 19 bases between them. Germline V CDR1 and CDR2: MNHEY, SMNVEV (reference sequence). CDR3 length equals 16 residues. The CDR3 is CASSSSLGGSYNEQFF. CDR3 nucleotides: TGTGCCAGCAGCTCCTCGCTTGGAGGGTCTTACAATGAGCAGTTCTTC.

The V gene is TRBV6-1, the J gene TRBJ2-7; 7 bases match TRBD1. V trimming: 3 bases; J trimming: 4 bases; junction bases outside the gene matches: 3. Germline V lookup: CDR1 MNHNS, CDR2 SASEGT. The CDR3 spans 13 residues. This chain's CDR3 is CASSDPQGYEQYF. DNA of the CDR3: TGTGCCAGCAGTGACCCACAGGGGTACGAGCAGTACTTC.

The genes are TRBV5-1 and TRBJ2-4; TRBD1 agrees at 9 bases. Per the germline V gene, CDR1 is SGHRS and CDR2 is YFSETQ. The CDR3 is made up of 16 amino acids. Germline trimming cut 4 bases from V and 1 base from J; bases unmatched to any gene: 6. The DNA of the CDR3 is TGCGCCAGCAGCACGGGACAGGGCGGGGCCAAAAACATTCAGTACTTC. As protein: CASSTGQGGAKNIQYF.

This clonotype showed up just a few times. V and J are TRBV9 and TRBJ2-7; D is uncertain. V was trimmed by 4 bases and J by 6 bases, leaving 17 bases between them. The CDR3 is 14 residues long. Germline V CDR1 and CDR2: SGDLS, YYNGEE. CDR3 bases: TGTGCCAGCAGCTCAAGGGTGGGGTGGGGCGAGCAGTACTTC. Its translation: CASSSRVGWGEQYF.

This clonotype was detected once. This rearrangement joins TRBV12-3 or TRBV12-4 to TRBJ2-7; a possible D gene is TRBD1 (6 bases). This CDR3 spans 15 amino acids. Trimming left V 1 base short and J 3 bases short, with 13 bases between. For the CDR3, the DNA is TGTGCCAGCAGTTTAGGGCAGGGGCCTAACTACGAGCAGTACTTC. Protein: CASSLGQGPNYEQYF.

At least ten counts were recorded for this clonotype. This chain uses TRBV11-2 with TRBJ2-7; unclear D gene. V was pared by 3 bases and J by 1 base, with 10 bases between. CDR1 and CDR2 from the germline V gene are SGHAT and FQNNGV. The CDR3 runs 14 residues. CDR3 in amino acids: CASSLVGTSYEQYF. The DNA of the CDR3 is TGTGCCAGCAGCTTGGTCGGCACATCCTACGAGCAGTACTTC.

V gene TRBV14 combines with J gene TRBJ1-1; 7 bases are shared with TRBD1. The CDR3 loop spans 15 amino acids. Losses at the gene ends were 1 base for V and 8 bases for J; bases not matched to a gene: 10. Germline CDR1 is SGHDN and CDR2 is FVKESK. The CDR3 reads CASSQVQGDHSEAFF. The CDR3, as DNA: TGTGCCAGCAGCCAAGTCCAGGGGGACCATTCGGAAGCTTTCTTT.

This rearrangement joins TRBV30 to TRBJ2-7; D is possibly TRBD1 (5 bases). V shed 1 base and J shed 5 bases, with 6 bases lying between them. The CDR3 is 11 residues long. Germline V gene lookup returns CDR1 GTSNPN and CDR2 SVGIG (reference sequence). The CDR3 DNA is TGTGCCTGGAGTGAAGGGGACGAGCAGTACTTC. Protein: CAWSEGDEQYF.

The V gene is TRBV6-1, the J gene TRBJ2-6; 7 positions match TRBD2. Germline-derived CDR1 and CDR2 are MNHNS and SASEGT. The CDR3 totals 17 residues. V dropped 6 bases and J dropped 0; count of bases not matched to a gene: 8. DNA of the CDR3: TGTGCCAGCAGCGTTGAGGGACTAAGCTCTGGGGCCAACGTCCTGACTTTC. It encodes CASSVEGLSSGANVLTF.

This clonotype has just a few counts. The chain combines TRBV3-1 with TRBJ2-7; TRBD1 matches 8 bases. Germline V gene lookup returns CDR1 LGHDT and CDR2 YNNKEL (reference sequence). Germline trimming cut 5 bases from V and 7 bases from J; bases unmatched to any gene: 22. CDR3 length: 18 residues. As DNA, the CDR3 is TGTGCCAGCAGCTTAATCTGGACAGGGAGGAGGGCATGCGGAGAGCAGTACTTC. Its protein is CASSLIWTGRRACGEQYF.

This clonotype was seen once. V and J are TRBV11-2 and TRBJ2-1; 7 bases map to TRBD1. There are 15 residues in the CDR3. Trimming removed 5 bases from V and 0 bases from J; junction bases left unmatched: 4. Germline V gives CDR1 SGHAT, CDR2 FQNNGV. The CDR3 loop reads CASSTRDSSYNEQFF. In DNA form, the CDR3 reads TGTGCCAGCAGCACCCGGGACAGCTCCTACAATGAGCAGTTCTTC.

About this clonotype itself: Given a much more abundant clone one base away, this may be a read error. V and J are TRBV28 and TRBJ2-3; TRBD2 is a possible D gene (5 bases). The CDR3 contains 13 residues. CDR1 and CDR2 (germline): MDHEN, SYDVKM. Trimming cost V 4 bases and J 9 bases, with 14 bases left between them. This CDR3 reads CASSSKNGSTQYF. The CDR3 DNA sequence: TGTGCCAGCAGTTCCAAAAATGGGAGCACGCAGTATTTT.

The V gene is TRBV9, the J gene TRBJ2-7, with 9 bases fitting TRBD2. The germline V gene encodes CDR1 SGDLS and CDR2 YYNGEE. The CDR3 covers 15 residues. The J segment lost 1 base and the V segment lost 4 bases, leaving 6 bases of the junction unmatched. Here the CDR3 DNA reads TGTGCCAGCAGCTTTGGAGCGGGGGGTTCCTACGAGCAGTACTTC. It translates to CASSFGAGGSYEQYF.

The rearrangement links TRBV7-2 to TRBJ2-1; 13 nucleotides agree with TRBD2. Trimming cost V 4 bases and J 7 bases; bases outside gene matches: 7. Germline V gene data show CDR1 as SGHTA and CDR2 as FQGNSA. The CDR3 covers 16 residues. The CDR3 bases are TGTGCCAGCAGCTCGCTGGGACTAGCGGGACTAAATGAGCAGTTCTTC. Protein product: CASSSLGLAGLNEQFF.

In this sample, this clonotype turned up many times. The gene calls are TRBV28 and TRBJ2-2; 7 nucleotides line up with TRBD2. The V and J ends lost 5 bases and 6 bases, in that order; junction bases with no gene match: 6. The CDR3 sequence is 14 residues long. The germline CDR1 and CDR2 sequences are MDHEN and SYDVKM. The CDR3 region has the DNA TGTGCCAGCAGTAAAGCAGGGAGGGCCGGGGAGCTGTTTTTT. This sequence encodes CASSKAGRAGELFF.

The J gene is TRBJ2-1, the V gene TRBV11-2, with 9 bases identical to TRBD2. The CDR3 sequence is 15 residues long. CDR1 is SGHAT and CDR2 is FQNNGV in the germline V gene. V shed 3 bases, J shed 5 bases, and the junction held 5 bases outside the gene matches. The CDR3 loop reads CASSFGTSYHNEQFF. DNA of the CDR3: TGTGCCAGCAGCTTTGGGACTAGCTACCACAATGAGCAGTTCTTC.

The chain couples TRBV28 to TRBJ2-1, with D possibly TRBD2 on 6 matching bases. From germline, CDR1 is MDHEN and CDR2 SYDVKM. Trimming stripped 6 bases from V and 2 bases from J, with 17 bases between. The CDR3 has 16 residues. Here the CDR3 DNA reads TGTGCCAGCAGCCAGATACTAGCTTTGACCTACAATGAGCAGTTCTTC. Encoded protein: CASSQILALTYNEQFF.

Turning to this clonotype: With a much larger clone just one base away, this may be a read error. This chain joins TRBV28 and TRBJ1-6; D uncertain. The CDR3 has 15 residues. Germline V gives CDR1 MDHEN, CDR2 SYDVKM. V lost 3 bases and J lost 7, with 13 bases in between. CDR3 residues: CASSLGFPSNSPLHF. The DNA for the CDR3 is TGTGCCAGCAGTTTGGGTTTTCCGTCCAATTCACCCCTCCACTTT.

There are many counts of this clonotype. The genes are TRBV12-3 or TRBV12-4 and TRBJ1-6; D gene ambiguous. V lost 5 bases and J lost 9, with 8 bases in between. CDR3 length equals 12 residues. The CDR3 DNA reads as TGTGCCAGCAGTATAACCCTTTCACCCCTCCACTTT. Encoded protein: CASSITLSPLHF.

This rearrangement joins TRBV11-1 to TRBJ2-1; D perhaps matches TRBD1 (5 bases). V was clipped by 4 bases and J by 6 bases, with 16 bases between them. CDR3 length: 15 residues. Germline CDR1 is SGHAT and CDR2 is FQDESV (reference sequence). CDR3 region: CASSSPTTDINEQFF. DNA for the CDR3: TGTGCCAGCAGCTCACCTACGACAGACATCAATGAGCAGTTCTTC.

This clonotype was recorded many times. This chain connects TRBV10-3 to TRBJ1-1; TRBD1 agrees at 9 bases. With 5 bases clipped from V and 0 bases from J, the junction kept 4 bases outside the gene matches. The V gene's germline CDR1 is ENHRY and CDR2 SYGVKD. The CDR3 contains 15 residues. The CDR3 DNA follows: TGTGCCATCAGTAGAGGGACAGGGATGAACACTGAAGCTTTCTTT. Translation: CAISRGTGMNTEAFF.